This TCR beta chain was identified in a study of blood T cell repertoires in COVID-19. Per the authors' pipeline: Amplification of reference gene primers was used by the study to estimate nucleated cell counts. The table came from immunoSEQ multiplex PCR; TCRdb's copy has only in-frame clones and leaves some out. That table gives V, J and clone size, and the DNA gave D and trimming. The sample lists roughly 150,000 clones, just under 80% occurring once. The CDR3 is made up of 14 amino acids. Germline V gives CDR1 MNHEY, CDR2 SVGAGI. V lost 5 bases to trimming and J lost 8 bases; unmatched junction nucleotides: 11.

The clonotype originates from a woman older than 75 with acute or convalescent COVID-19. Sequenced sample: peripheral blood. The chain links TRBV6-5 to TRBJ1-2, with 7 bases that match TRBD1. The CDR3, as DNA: TGTGCCAGCAGTCCAGCCGGGACAGTCAAAGGCTACACCTTC. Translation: CASSPAGTVKGYTF.